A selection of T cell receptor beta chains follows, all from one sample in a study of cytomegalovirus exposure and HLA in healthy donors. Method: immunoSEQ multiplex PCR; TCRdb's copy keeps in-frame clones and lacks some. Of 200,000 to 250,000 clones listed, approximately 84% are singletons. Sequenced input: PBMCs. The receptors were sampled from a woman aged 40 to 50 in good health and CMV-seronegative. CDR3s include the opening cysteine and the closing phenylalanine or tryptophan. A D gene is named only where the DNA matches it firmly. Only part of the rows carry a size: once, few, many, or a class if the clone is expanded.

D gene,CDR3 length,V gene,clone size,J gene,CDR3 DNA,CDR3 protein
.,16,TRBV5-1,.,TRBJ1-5,TGCGCCAGCAGCTTGGAGGCGGCGGGCCCAAATCAGCCCCAGCATTTT,CASSLEAAGPNQPQHF
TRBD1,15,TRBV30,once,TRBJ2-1,TGTGCCTGGAGTGTGTCGGACAGGGCCATCAATGAGCAGTTCTTC,CAWSVSDRAINEQFF
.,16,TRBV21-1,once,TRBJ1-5,TGTGCCAGCAGCATTGACCAGGGGGAGGGCAATCAGCCCCAGCATTTT,CASSIDQGEGNQPQHF
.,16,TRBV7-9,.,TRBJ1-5,TGTGCCAGCAGCTTCTCTACAGGAGTATCGGATCAGCCCCAGCATTTT,CASSFSTGVSDQPQHF
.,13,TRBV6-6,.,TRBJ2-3,TGTGCCAGCAGTTTCCCAGGCACAGATACGCAGTATTTT,CASSFPGTDTQYF
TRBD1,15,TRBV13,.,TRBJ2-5,TGTGCCAGCAGCCCAACCGGGACAGCAAAAGAGACCCAGTACTTC,CASSPTGTAKETQYF
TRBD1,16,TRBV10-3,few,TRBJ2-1,TGTGCCATCAGTGACGGGACAGAGAGCTCCTACAATGAGCAGTTCTTC,CAISDGTESSYNEQFF
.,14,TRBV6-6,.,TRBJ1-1,TGTGCCAGCAGTCCAGGGGACCACAACGCTGAAGCTTTCTTT,CASSPGDHNAEAFF
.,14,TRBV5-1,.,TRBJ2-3,TGCGCCAGCAACCCCGGGTCAGCAACAGATACGCAGTATTTT,CASNPGSATDTQYF
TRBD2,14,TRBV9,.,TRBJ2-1,TGTGCCAGCAGCGTAACTAGCGGAGACAATGAGCAGTTCTTC,CASSVTSGDNEQFF
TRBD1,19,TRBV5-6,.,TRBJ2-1,TGTGCCAGCAGCTTCCAAGTCAACCGCCGGGACAGGGAGTACAATGAGCAGTTCTTC,CASSFQVNRRDREYNEQFF
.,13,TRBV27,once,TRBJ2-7,TGTGCCAGCAGTTTATCATGGCCCTACGAGCAGTACTTC,CASSLSWPYEQYF
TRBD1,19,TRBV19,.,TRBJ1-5,TGTGCCAGTAGTAGCCTCCCGGGACAGGGAGGGGTTAGCAATCAGCCCCAGCATTTT,CASSSLPGQGGVSNQPQHF
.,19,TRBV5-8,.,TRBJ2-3,TGTGCCAGCAGCTCCCTACCCCGACAGCTCCTTACTAGCACAGATACGCAGTATTTT,CASSSLPRQLLTSTDTQYF